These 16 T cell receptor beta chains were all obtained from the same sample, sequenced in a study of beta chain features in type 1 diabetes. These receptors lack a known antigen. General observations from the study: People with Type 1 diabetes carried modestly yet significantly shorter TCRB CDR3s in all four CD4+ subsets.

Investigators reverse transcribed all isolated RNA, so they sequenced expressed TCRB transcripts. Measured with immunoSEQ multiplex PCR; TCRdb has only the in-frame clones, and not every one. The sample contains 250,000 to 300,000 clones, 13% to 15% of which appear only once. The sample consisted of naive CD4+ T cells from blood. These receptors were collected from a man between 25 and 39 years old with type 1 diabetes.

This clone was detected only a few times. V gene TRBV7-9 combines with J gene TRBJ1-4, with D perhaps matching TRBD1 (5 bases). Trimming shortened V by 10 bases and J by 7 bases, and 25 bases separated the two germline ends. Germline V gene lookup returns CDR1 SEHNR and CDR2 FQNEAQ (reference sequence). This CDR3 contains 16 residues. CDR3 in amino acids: CAKDKRQSDAPEKLFF. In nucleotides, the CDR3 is TGTGCCAAAGATAAACGACAGTCTGACGCCCCTGAAAAACTGTTTTTT.

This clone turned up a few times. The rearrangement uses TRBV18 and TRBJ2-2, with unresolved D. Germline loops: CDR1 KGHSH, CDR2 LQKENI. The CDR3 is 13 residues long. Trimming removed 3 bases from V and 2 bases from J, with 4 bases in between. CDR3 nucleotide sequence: TGTGCCAGCTCACCTCTCAACACCGGGGAGCTGTTTTTT. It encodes CASSPLNTGELFF.

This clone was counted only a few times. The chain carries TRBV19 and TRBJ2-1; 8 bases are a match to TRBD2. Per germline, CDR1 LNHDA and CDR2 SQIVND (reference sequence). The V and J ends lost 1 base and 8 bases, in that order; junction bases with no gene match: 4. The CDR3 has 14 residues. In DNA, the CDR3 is TGTGCCAGTAGTATAGTATCGCGGGAGGATGAGCAGTTCTTC. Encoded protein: CASSIVSREDEQFF.

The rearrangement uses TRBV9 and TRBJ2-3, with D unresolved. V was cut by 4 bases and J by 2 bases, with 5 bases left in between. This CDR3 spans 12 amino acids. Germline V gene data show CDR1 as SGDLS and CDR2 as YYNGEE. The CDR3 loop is CASSPYTDTQYF. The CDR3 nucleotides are TGTGCCAGCAGCCCCTACACAGATACGCAGTATTTT. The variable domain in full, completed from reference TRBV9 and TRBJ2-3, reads DSGVTQTPKHLITATGQRVTLRCSPRSGDLSVYWYQQSLDQGLQFLIQYYNGEERAKGNILERFSAQQFPDLHSELNLSSLELGDSALYFCASSPYTDTQYFGPGTRLTVL.

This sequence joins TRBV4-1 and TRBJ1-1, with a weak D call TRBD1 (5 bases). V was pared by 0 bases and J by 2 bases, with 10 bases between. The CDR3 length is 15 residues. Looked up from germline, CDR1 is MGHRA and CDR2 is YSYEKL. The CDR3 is CASSQEGRGNTEAFF. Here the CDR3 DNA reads TGCGCCAGCAGCCAAGAGGGTAGGGGCAACACTGAAGCTTTCTTT.

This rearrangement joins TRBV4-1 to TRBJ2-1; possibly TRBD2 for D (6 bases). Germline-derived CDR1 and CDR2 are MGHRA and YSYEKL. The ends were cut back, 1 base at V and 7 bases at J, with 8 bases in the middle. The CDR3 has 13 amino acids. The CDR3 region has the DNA TGCGCCAGCAGCCAAGCCGGGAGAAATGAGCAGTTCTTC. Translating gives CASSQAGRNEQFF.

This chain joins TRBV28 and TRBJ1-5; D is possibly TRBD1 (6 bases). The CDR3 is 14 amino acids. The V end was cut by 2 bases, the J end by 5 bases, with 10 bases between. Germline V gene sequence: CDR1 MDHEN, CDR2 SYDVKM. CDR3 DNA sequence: TGTGCCAGCAGTTTAGCCAGGGGAGATCAGCCCCAGCATTTT. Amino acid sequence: CASSLARGDQPQHF.

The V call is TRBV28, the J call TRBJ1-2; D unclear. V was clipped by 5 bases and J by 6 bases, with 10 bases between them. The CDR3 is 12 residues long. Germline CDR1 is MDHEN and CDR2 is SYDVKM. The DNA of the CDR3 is TGTGCCAGCAGTGAGGTGGTGAATGGCTACACCTTC. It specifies CASSEVVNGYTF.

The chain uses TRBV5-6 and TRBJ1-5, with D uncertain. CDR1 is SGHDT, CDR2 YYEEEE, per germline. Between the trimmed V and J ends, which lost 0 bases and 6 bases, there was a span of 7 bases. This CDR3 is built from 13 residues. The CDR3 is CASSLASGQPQHF. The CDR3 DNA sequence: TGTGCCAGCAGCTTGGCCTCGGGTCAGCCCCAGCATTTT.

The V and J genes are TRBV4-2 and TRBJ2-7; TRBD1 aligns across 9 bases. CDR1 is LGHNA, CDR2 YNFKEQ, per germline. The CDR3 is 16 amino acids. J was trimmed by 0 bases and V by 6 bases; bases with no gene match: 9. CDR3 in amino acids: CASRPGQGPYSYEQYF. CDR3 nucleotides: TGTGCCAGCAGGCCCGGACAGGGGCCTTACTCCTACGAGCAGTACTTC.

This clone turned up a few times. The DNA for the CDR3 is TGTGCCACCAGCAGAGATAGGGGGACAGGGGCCGAGCAGTACTTC. Protein sequence: CATSRDRGTGAEQYF. The V call is TRBV15, the J call TRBJ2-7, with 10 positions matching TRBD1. The ends lost 0 bases at V and 6 bases at J; junction bases unmatched: 5. CDR3 size: 15 residues. The germline V gene has CDR1 LNHNV and CDR2 YYDKDF (reference sequence).

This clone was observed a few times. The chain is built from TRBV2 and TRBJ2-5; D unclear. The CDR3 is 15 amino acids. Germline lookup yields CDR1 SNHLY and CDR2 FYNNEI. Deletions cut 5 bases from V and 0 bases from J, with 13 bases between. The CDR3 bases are TGTGCCAGCAGTACGAGACATTGGTACCAAGAGACCCAGTACTTC. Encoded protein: CASSTRHWYQETQYF.

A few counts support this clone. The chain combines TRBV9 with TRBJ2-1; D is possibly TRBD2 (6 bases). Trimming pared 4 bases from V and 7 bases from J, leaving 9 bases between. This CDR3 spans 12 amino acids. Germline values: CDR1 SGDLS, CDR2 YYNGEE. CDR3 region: CASSRDWNEQFF. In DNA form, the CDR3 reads TGTGCCAGCAGCCGGGACTGGAATGAGCAGTTCTTC.

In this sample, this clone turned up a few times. CDR3 DNA: TGTGCCAGCAGCGTAGCAGGGCAGGGAGGGAACACTGAAGCTTTCTTT. Amino acid sequence: CASSVAGQGGNTEAFF. The V and J genes are TRBV9 and TRBJ1-1; possible D gene TRBD1, 5 bases. Germline V CDR1 and CDR2: SGDLS, YYNGEE. The CDR3 extends over 16 amino acids. V lost 0 bases and J lost 1, with 13 bases in between.

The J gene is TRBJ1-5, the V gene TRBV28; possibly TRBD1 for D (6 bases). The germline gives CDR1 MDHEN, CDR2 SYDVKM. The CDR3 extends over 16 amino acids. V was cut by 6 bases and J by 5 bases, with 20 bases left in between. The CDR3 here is CASSPSGGGGDQPQHF. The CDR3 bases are TGTGCCAGCAGCCCCTCCGGCGGTGGGGGCGATCAGCCCCAGCATTTT. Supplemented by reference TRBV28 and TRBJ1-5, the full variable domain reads DVKVTQSSRYLVKRTGEKVFLECVQDMDHENMFWYRQDPGLGLRLIYFSYDVKMKEKGDIPEGYSVSREKKERFSLILESASTNQTSMYLCASSPSGGGGDQPQHFGDGTRLSIL.

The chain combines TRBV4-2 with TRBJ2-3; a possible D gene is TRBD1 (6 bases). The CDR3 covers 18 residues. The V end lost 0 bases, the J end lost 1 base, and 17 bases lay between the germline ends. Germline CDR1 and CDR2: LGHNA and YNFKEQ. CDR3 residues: CASSQDGTDRPRTDTQYF. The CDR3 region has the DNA TGTGCCAGCAGCCAAGATGGGACCGACAGGCCTCGCACAGATACGCAGTATTTT.